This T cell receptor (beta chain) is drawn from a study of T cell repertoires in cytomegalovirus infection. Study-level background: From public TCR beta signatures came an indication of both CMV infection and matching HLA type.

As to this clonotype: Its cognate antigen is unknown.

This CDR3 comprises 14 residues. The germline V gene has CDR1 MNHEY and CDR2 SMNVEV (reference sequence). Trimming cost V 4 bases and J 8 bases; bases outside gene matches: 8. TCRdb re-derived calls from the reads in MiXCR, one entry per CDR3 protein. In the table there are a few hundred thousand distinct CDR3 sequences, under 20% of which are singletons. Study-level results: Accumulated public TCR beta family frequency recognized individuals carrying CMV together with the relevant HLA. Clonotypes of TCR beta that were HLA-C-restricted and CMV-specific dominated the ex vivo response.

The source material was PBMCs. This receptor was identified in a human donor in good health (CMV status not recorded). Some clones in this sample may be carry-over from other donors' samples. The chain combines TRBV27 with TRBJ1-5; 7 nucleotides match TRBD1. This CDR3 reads CASSSIRGGEPQHF. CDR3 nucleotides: TGTGCCAGCAGTTCCATCAGGGGGGGGGAGCCCCAGCATTTT.